A single sample is the source of the 31 T cell receptor beta chains below, sequenced in a study of CD8 T cells in ankylosing spondylitis. TCRdb used MiXCR to reprocess the 5' RACE reads, holding one entry per CDR3 protein. Altogether about 160,000 distinct CDR3 sequences are present, around 9.6% being singletons, with the ten largest covering less than 15%. Sequencing input: blood, either unsorted or a sorted T cell fraction (not recorded which). The receptors originated from a female donor with ankylosing spondylitis or in good health (not recorded which).

Only a few counts were recorded for this clonotype. The chain uses TRBV27 and TRBJ1-5; weak D call: TRBD1 (6 bases). CDR3 length equals 13 residues. The germline V gene encodes CDR1 MNHEY and CDR2 SMNVEV (reference sequence). V was shortened by 5 bases and J by 11 bases, with 16 bases between the two germline ends. The CDR3 reads CASSVLGTMTQHF. CDR3 nucleotide sequence: TGTGCCAGCAGTGTGCTCGGGACAATGACCCAGCATTTT.

This clonotype was picked up a small number of times. V is TRBV7-8 and J is TRBJ2-1; D remains unclear. The germline CDR1 and CDR2 sequences are SGHVS and FQNEAQ. The CDR3 has 13 amino acids. V dropped 5 bases and J dropped 7 bases, with 12 bases sitting between them. The DNA of the CDR3 is TGTGCCAGCAGCCTGCCTCTAACAAATGAGCAGTTCTTC. Its protein product is CASSLPLTNEQFF.

The table lists this clonotype with a few counts. The genes are TRBV7-8 and TRBJ1-2, with a weak D call TRBD1 (6 bases). The CDR3 consists of 13 residues. Per germline, CDR1 SGHVS and CDR2 FQNEAQ. The ends were cut back, 5 bases at V and 8 bases at J, with 15 bases in the middle. The CDR3 DNA reads as TGTGCCAGCAGCCCGCGGGGGACAACCGGCTACACCTTC. This encodes CASSPRGTTGYTF.

This clonotype was counted a few times. V and J are TRBV28 and TRBJ2-7, with 8 bases matching TRBD1. This CDR3 has 15 residues. Germline lookup yields CDR1 MDHEN and CDR2 SYDVKM. J was trimmed by 4 bases and V by 6 bases; bases with no gene match: 11. DNA for the CDR3: TGTGCCAGCAGATACCTCTCAGGGGGCGGGTACGAGCAGTACTTC. Translated: CASRYLSGGGYEQYF.

The gene calls are TRBV28 and TRBJ1-1; D might be TRBD1 (6 bases). V was trimmed by 3 bases and J by 1 base, leaving 15 bases between them. The germline CDR1 and CDR2 sequences are MDHEN and SYDVKM. This CDR3 contains 16 residues. The CDR3 is CASSFLLGAPNTEAFF. The CDR3 coding sequence is TGTGCCAGCAGTTTTTTATTGGGGGCCCCGAACACTGAAGCTTTCTTT. Looking up the rest from reference TRBV28 and TRBJ1-1 gives the full variable domain: DVKVTQSSRYLVKRTGEKVFLECVQDMDHENMFWYRQDPGLGLRLIYFSYDVKMKEKGDIPEGYSVSREKKERFSLILESASTNQTSMYLCASSFLLGAPNTEAFFGQGTRLTVV.

This clonotype appeared many times. DNA for the CDR3: TGTGCCAGCAGCCTCACTAGCGGGAGTTCCGAGCAGTACTTC. It specifies CASSLTSGSSEQYF. The chain uses TRBV7-9 and TRBJ2-7; 11 bases agree with TRBD2. The CDR3 spans 14 residues. Germline lookup yields CDR1 SEHNR and CDR2 FQNEAQ (reference sequence). V trimming: 5 bases; J trimming: 6 bases; junction bases outside the gene matches: 6.

This clonotype occurred many times. The chain has TRBV15 and TRBJ2-7; D is unclear. CDR1 and CDR2 from the germline V gene are LNHNV and YYDKDF (reference sequence). The CDR3 length is 14 residues. V was trimmed by 0 bases and J by 2 bases, leaving 8 bases between them. The CDR3 reads CATSREFGPYEQYF. In DNA form, the CDR3 reads TGTGCCACCAGCAGAGAATTCGGTCCCTACGAGCAGTACTTC.

The chain couples TRBV20-1 to TRBJ2-1; 9 bases are shared with TRBD1. Trimming at V came to 8 bases and at J to 8 bases, leaving 16 bases not matched to a gene. The CDR3 contains 15 residues. The germline V gene has CDR1 DFQATT and CDR2 SNEGSKA (reference sequence). The CDR3 DNA is TGCAGTTCACCCCCTACGGGACAGGGTGGCGATGAGCAGTTCTTC. As protein: CSSPPTGQGGDEQFF.

This clonotype was counted a few times. This rearrangement joins TRBV4-3 to TRBJ2-7; no firm D call. In germline, CDR1 is LGHNA, CDR2 YSLEER. V dropped 1 base and J dropped 0 bases, with 10 bases sitting between them. This CDR3 has 15 residues. The CDR3 reads CASSQVNDPSYEQYF. The CDR3 DNA reads as TGCGCCAGCAGCCAAGTCAACGACCCCTCCTACGAGCAGTACTTC.

The V and J genes are TRBV5-4 and TRBJ1-1; unclear D gene. There are 15 residues in the CDR3. Trimming left V 3 bases short and J 1 base short, with 13 bases between. Germline V gives CDR1 SGHNT, CDR2 YYREEE (reference sequence). In nucleotides, the CDR3 is TGTGCCAGCAGCTCCGACGGCCCTGGGAACACTGAAGCTTTCTTT. Protein product: CASSSDGPGNTEAFF.

This clonotype was counted a few times. The chain couples TRBV20-1 to TRBJ2-7; 7 bases are a match to TRBD1. Trimming took 3 bases from V and 5 from J; bases not matched to a gene: 13. The CDR3 spans 15 residues. Germline V gene data show CDR1 as DFQATT and CDR2 as SNEGSKA (reference sequence). The CDR3 nucleotides are TGCAGTGCTAGTGAAGGGGGCAGCTTCATCAACGAGCAGTACTTC. Its translation: CSASEGGSFINEQYF.

This clonotype occurred a few times. The chain joins TRBV19 to TRBJ2-1; D is possibly TRBD2 (7 bases). The V end was cut by 4 bases, the J end by 8 bases, with 15 bases between. Germline CDR1 LNHDA, CDR2 SQIVND (reference sequence). The CDR3 spans 14 residues. CDR3 in DNA: TGTGCCAGTAGTACCCCGAGGGGGGGCCATGAGCAGTTCTTC. Its protein product is CASSTPRGGHEQFF.

This clonotype was observed a handful of times. The rearrangement joins TRBV9 to TRBJ1-2, with D uncertain. The CDR3 runs 14 residues. Germline values: CDR1 SGDLS, CDR2 YYNGEE. V was trimmed by 0 bases and J by 3 bases, leaving 9 bases between them. CDR3 sequence (DNA): TGTGCCAGCAGCGTAGTCGGTTCTCACTATGGCTACACCTTC. Residues: CASSVVGSHYGYTF.

This clonotype was counted only a few times. This sequence joins TRBV20-1 and TRBJ2-2; possibly TRBD1 for D (5 bases). Trimming left V 6 bases short and J 2 bases short, with 10 bases between. The CDR3 has 13 residues. CDR1 is DFQATT, CDR2 SNEGSKA, per germline (reference sequence). Here the CDR3 reads CSARTSNTGELFF. CDR3 sequence (DNA): TGCAGTGCAAGGACAAGCAACACCGGGGAGCTGTTTTTT.

V is TRBV9 and J is TRBJ2-5; possibly TRBD2 for D (6 bases). This CDR3 contains 15 residues. Germline CDR1 and CDR2: SGDLS and YYNGEE. The V gene lost 3 bases and the J gene lost 4 bases, with 16 bases spanning the gap. The DNA for the CDR3 is TGTGCCAGCAGCGCGACGGGACTGGAGCGAGAGACCCAGTACTTC. This codes for CASSATGLERETQYF. The full variable domain, its missing parts supplied by reference TRBV9 and TRBJ2-5, is DSGVTQTPKHLITATGQRVTLRCSPRSGDLSVYWYQQSLDQGLQFLIQYYNGEERAKGNILERFSAQQFPDLHSELNLSSLELGDSALYFCASSATGLERETQYFGPGTRLLVL.

The sample holds a few counts of this clonotype. The gene calls are TRBV6-5 and TRBJ2-1; 7 bases map to TRBD2. The CDR3 consists of 17 residues. J lost 4 bases, V lost 2 bases, and 11 bases had no gene match. Germline CDR1 is MNHEY and CDR2 is SVGAGI. CDR3 region: CASSYPLGGSSYNEQFF. Written as DNA, the CDR3 is TGTGCCAGCAGTTACCCGCTAGGCGGGAGTAGTTACAATGAGCAGTTCTTC.

This chain uses TRBV30 with TRBJ2-1; no definite D call. Germline CDR1 and CDR2: GTSNPN and SVGIG (reference sequence). This CDR3 region has 11 residues. Trimming left V 8 bases short and J 3 bases short, with 8 bases between. This chain's CDR3 is CAQSDYNEQFF. The DNA of the CDR3 is TGTGCCCAAAGCGACTACAATGAGCAGTTCTTC.

The CDR3 protein is CASRRAGGYNEQFF. Here the CDR3 DNA reads TGTGCCAGCAGGCGAGCGGGAGGGTACAATGAGCAGTTCTTC. This chain links TRBV12-3 or TRBV12-4 with TRBJ2-1, with TRBD2 matching 10 bases. Trimming took 6 bases from V and 4 from J; bases not matched to a gene: 3. There are 14 residues in the CDR3.

The rearrangement uses TRBV6-6 and TRBJ2-1; weak D call: TRBD2 (6 bases). The germline gives CDR1 MNHNY, CDR2 SVGAGI (reference sequence). The CDR3 is 13 residues long. Trimming cost V 5 bases and J 10 bases, with 15 bases left between them. The DNA of the CDR3 is TGTGCCAGCAGTATAGCGGTCCTCATCGAGCAGTTCTTC. This translates into CASSIAVLIEQFF.

This clonotype was observed at least ten times. This chain links TRBV4-3 with TRBJ1-2; D is undetermined. Trimming left V 1 base short and J 7 bases short, with 13 bases between. The CDR3 sequence is 14 residues long. From germline, CDR1 is LGHNA and CDR2 YSLEER. Written as DNA, the CDR3 is TGCGCCAGCAGCCAAGGGTTATTTCGGGGTGGCTACACCTTC. Residues: CASSQGLFRGGYTF.

This clonotype was seen repeatedly, ten times or more. The V gene is TRBV7-6, the J gene TRBJ2-2; weak D call: TRBD2 (6 bases). CDR3 length: 15 residues. Germline values: CDR1 SGHVS, CDR2 FNYEAQ. The V end was cut by 5 bases, the J end by 7 bases, with 17 bases between. The CDR3 loop is CASSPRWQGGGELFF. CDR3 coding DNA: TGTGCCAGCAGCCCGAGGTGGCAGGGAGGCGGGGAGCTGTTTTTT.

This chain connects TRBV4-1 to TRBJ2-2; D gene unclear. The CDR3 has 17 amino acids. The ends were cut back, 3 bases at V and 1 base at J, with 15 bases in the middle. Germline CDR1 and CDR2: MGHRA and YSYEKL. This CDR3 reads CASSQSDISGNTGELFF. The CDR3 region has the DNA TGCGCCAGCAGCCAGTCAGACATCTCGGGGAACACCGGGGAGCTGTTTTTT.

The V call is TRBV5-6, the J call TRBJ1-2; 9 nucleotides line up with TRBD1. Losses at the gene ends were 2 bases for V and 6 bases for J; bases not matched to a gene: 5. The germline V gene encodes CDR1 SGHDT and CDR2 YYEEEE. The CDR3 length is 14 residues. The CDR3 spells CASSFPGQGHGYTF. The CDR3 bases are TGTGCCAGCAGCTTTCCGGGACAGGGTCATGGCTACACCTTC. Based on the CDR3 plus reference TRBV5-6 and TRBJ1-2, the full variable domain is DAGVTQSPTHLIKTRGQQVTLRCSPKSGHDTVSWYQQALGQGPQFIFQYYEEEERQRGNFPDRFSGHQFPNYSSELNVNALLLGDSALYLCASSFPGQGHGYTFGSGTRLTVV.

In its sample, this clonotype was seen a few times. V and J are TRBV7-9 and TRBJ2-1; the D gene is possibly TRBD2 (5 bases). The V end was cut by 2 bases, the J end by 6 bases, with 14 bases between. The CDR3 is made up of 15 amino acids. The germline V gene encodes CDR1 SEHNR and CDR2 FQNEAQ (reference sequence). DNA of the CDR3: TGTGCCAGCAGCTTAACCGGGGAAAGGTTCAATGAGCAGTTCTTC. This sequence encodes CASSLTGERFNEQFF. Full variable domain (missing parts from reference TRBV7-9 and TRBJ2-1): DTGVSQNPRHKITKRGQNVTFRCDPISEHNRLYWYRQTLGQGPEFLTYFQNEAQLEKSRLLSDRFSAERPKGSFSTLEIQRTEQGDSAMYLCASSLTGERFNEQFFGPGTRLTVL.

V usage is TRBV15 and J usage is TRBJ2-1, with D possibly being TRBD2 (5 bases). CDR1 is LNHNV, CDR2 YYDKDF, per germline (reference sequence). V lost 7 bases, J lost 12 bases, and 13 bases lay in between. The CDR3 sequence is 11 residues long. CDR3 bases: TGTGCCACCACCACTGGGAGTAGGCAGTTCTTC. This sequence encodes CATTTGSRQFF. Together with reference TRBV15 and TRBJ2-1, the CDR3 gives the full variable domain: DAMVIQNPRYQVTQFGKPVTLSCSQTLNHNVMYWYQQKSSQAPKLLFHYYDKDFNNEADTPDNFQSRRPNTSFCFLDIRSPGLGDTAMYLCATTTGSRQFFGPGTRLTVL.

This chain joins TRBV12-3 or TRBV12-4 and TRBJ2-1; D gene uncertain. Trimming took off 5 bases at V and 4 bases at J, with 15 bases between the two ends. The CDR3 totals 15 residues. CDR3 coding DNA: TGTGCCAGCAGTCCCACCTTTTCCGGTTACAATGAGCAGTTCTTC. It translates to CASSPTFSGYNEQFF.

The sample holds a few counts of this clonotype. The genes are TRBV6-2 or TRBV6-3 and TRBJ2-7; 10 bases are a match to TRBD1. This CDR3 has 16 amino acids. The ends lost 6 bases at V and 3 bases at J; junction bases unmatched: 11. The V gene's germline CDR1 is MNHEY and CDR2 SVGEGT. The CDR3 sequence is CASRSDRGAPHYEQYF. In nucleotides, the CDR3 is TGTGCCAGCAGATCGGACAGGGGGGCGCCCCACTACGAGCAGTACTTC.

This chain links TRBV9 with TRBJ1-1; D remains unclear. V lost 3 bases and J lost 1, with 7 bases in between. Germline V gene sequence: CDR1 SGDLS, CDR2 YYNGEE. The CDR3 spans 13 residues. The CDR3 sequence: CASSGSGNTEAFF. The CDR3 DNA reads TGTGCCAGCAGCGGCAGTGGGAACACTGAAGCTTTCTTT.

As regards this clonotype: Relative to the germline gene, one junction end is altered; a read error may explain this. The chain couples TRBV28 to TRBJ2-2; 7 bases match TRBD1. Germline CDR1 is MDHEN and CDR2 is SYDVKM. CDR3 size: 16 residues. The CDR3 region has the DNA TGTGCCAGCTGTTTAAGAACAGGGGCCAACACCGGGGAGCTGTTTTTT. Its protein product is CASCLRTGANTGELFF.

This clonotype was seen many times. The rearrangement links TRBV9 to TRBJ1-1; weak D call: TRBD1 (5 bases). Germline V gives CDR1 SGDLS, CDR2 YYNGEE. Trimming left V 7 bases short and J 2 bases short, with 12 bases between. This CDR3 region has 13 residues. Written as DNA, the CDR3 is TGTGCCAGCGCTAAAGGGGTCAACACTGAAGCTTTCTTT. This encodes CASAKGVNTEAFF.

This clonotype was detected many times. The J gene is TRBJ2-1, the V gene TRBV29-1, with 7 positions matching TRBD2. CDR1 and CDR2 (germline): SQVTM, ANQGSEA. The CDR3 spans 16 residues. V was clipped by 0 bases and J by 5 bases; unmatched bases: 10. The CDR3 DNA reads TGCAGCGTTGAAGATGTAGTAGCGGGTGAAGACAATGAGCAGTTCTTC. Translating it yields CSVEDVVAGEDNEQFF.